These 21 T cell receptor beta chains were all obtained from the same sample, sequenced in a study of Ad26.COV2.S vaccination and SARS-CoV-2 variants. As to treatment: 19 received Ad26.COV2.S at low or high dose, single or two shots; several received placebo; per-sample allocation not given. The samples date from day 63 after the first vaccine or placebo injection. Repertoires were generated with immunoSEQ multiplex PCR, while TCRdb's copy carries only in-frame clones and drops some. There are about 390,000 clones in the sample; approximately 91% occur only once, and about 3.6% lies in the top ten. The specimen comprised peripheral blood, sampled in a trial of Ad26.COV2.S vaccine versus placebo. Receptors originate from a person aged 18-60 years who received the Ad26.COV2.S COVID-19 vaccine or a placebo.

V usage is TRBV10-3 and J usage is TRBJ2-7; D ambiguous. Germline values: CDR1 ENHRY, CDR2 SYGVKD. Trimming shortened V by 0 bases and J by 3 bases, and 12 bases separated the two germline ends. This CDR3 has 15 amino acids. CDR3 loop: CAISESDSRLYEQYF. The CDR3 DNA reads TGTGCCATCAGTGAGTCGGATAGCCGCCTCTACGAGCAGTACTTC.

The chain links TRBV5-1 to TRBJ2-1; no firm D call. The germline V gene encodes CDR1 SGHRS and CDR2 YFSETQ. The V and J ends lost 0 bases and 0 bases respectively, with 7 bases between them. The CDR3 is 15 amino acids. CDR3 amino acids: CASSLDFSSYNEQFF. DNA of the CDR3: TGCGCCAGCAGCTTGGACTTTAGCTCCTACAATGAGCAGTTCTTC.

The rearrangement joins TRBV11-3 to TRBJ2-2; TRBD2 aligns across 10 bases. The junction had 10 bases not matched to a gene; V was cut back by 5 bases and J by 7 bases. Looked up from germline, CDR1 is SGHNT and CDR2 is YENEEA. The CDR3 consists of 16 residues. CDR3 in amino acids: CASSQAAGGLSGELFF. As DNA, the CDR3 is TGTGCCAGCAGCCAAGCAGCGGGGGGGCTCAGCGGGGAGCTGTTTTTT.

The chain links TRBV11-2 to TRBJ1-1, with a weak D call TRBD1 (5 bases). Trimming took off 7 bases at V and 2 bases at J, with 17 bases between the two ends. The germline CDR1 and CDR2 sequences are SGHAT and FQNNGV. The CDR3 runs 15 residues. Written as DNA, the CDR3 is TGTGCCAGCACTCTAAACGGGGCAGAAAACACTGAAGCTTTCTTT. Its translation: CASTLNGAENTEAFF.

The rearrangement links TRBV5-1 to TRBJ1-6; D possibly corresponds to TRBD1 (6 bases). In germline, CDR1 is SGHRS, CDR2 YFSETQ. The germline V and J ends were trimmed by 0 bases and 8 bases, with 9 bases remaining between them. The CDR3 has 14 amino acids. CDR3 sequence (DNA): TGCGCCAGCAGCTTGGTCGCAGGGGATTCACCCCTCCACTTT. Translation: CASSLVAGDSPLHF. Drawing the rest from reference TRBV5-1 and TRBJ1-6, the complete variable domain is KAGVTQTPRYLIKTRGQQVTLSCSPISGHRSVSWYQQTPGQGLQFLFEYFSETQRNKGNFPGRFSGRQFSNSRSEMNVSTLELGDSALYLCASSLVAGDSPLHFGNGTRLTVT.

The rearrangement links TRBV5-1 to TRBJ1-3; D ambiguous. The CDR3 is 14 residues long. V lost 4 bases and J lost 3, with 11 bases in between. Germline V CDR1 and CDR2: SGHRS, YFSETQ. CDR3 DNA: TGCGCCAGCAGCCCGGATGAGGTTGGAAACACCATATATTTT. It codes for CASSPDEVGNTIYF.

The chain combines TRBV7-2 with TRBJ1-2; D remains ambiguous. Trimming removed 1 base at V and 4 bases at J, with 7 bases between. Germline-derived CDR1 and CDR2 are SGHTA and FQGNSA. The CDR3 runs 13 residues. This chain's CDR3 is CASSLEWGYGYTF. DNA of the CDR3: TGTGCCAGCAGCTTAGAGTGGGGCTATGGCTACACCTTC.

The V call is TRBV15, the J call TRBJ1-1, with D perhaps TRBD1 (5 bases). CDR1 is LNHNV, CDR2 YYDKDF, per germline (reference sequence). The CDR3 consists of 16 residues. V was shortened by 1 base and J by 0 bases, with 12 bases between the two germline ends. The CDR3 is CATSRGGEEMNTEAFF. CDR3 bases: TGTGCCACCAGCAGAGGAGGGGAGGAAATGAACACTGAAGCTTTCTTT.

The chain joins TRBV11-2 to TRBJ2-7; D is unclear. V was shortened by 2 bases and J by 5 bases, with 7 bases between the two germline ends. The CDR3 has 12 residues. Germline values: CDR1 SGHAT, CDR2 FQNNGV. The CDR3 DNA reads as TGTGCCAGCAGCTTAACCAGGAACGAGCAGTACTTC. Its translation is CASSLTRNEQYF.

V and J are TRBV27 and TRBJ2-2, with D perhaps TRBD1 (6 bases). V lost 5 bases, J lost 3 bases, and 19 bases lay in between. This CDR3 spans 17 amino acids. Germline V lookup: CDR1 MNHEY, CDR2 SMNVEV (reference sequence). Here the CDR3 reads CASSISTGQQDTGELFF. The CDR3 nucleotides are TGTGCCAGCAGTATTTCCACCGGACAGCAAGACACCGGGGAGCTGTTTTTT.

The V and J genes are TRBV18 and TRBJ1-2; the D is unclear. The CDR3 is 13 amino acids. Trimming cost V 2 bases and J 4 bases, with 8 bases left between them. CDR1 KGHSH and CDR2 LQKENI come from the germline V gene. CDR3 residues: CASSPGNSYGYTF. The CDR3 coding sequence is TGTGCCAGCTCACCAGGGAACTCCTATGGCTACACCTTC.

This chain connects TRBV4-1 to TRBJ1-4, with 7 nucleotides matching TRBD1. The germline gives CDR1 MGHRA, CDR2 YSYEKL. CDR3 length: 15 residues. The chain's CDR3 is CLNQGVFLTNEKLFF. The CDR3 region has the DNA TGCCTCAACCAGGGGGTGTTTTTAACGAATGAAAAACTGTTTTTT.

This chain joins TRBV5-4 and TRBJ2-1; D is possibly TRBD1 (7 bases). Germline V CDR1 and CDR2: SGHNT, YYREEE (reference sequence). The CDR3 loop spans 16 amino acids. Deletions cut 0 bases from V and 8 bases from J, with 18 bases between. CDR3 DNA: TGTGCCAGCAGCTTGGCAGTAGGGGGCCGGGGGCATGAGCAGTTCTTC. Its protein product is CASSLAVGGRGHEQFF.

The chain carries TRBV27 and TRBJ2-3; 11 positions agree with TRBD2. With 6 bases clipped from V and 0 bases from J, the junction kept 8 bases outside the gene matches. Germline V gene sequence: CDR1 MNHEY, CDR2 SMNVEV (reference sequence). There are 17 residues in the CDR3. CDR3 nucleotides: TGTGCCAGCAGCTTTAGCGGGGGGGCCATAAGCACAGATACGCAGTATTTT. Protein sequence: CASSFSGGAISTDTQYF.

CDR3 sequence (DNA): TGTGCCAGTACTCAAGGCACAGATACGCAGTATTTT. Its protein product is CASTQGTDTQYF. The chain joins TRBV19 to TRBJ2-3; no firm D call. The CDR3 runs to 12 residues. V lost 7 bases and J lost 1, with 6 bases in between. Germline CDR1 reads LNHDA; CDR2 reads SQIVND (reference sequence).

This sequence joins TRBV14 and TRBJ1-1; no reliable D call. Trimming removed 0 bases from V and 4 bases from J, with 6 bases in between. The germline CDR1 and CDR2 sequences are SGHDN and FVKESK. The CDR3 length is 13 residues. The CDR3 is CASSQEVSTEAFF. In nucleotides, the CDR3 is TGTGCCAGCAGCCAAGAGGTTAGCACTGAAGCTTTCTTT.

The rearrangement joins TRBV19 to TRBJ1-5; unclear D gene. The CDR3 is 12 residues long. Germline lookup yields CDR1 LNHDA and CDR2 SQIVND (reference sequence). Trimming cost V 5 bases and J 0 bases, with 2 bases left between them. The CDR3 sequence is CASSPSNQPQHF. The CDR3 DNA is TGTGCCAGTAGTCCTAGCAATCAGCCCCAGCATTTT. Together with reference TRBV19 and TRBJ1-5, the CDR3 gives the full variable domain: DGGITQSPKYLFRKEGQNVTLSCEQNLNHDAMYWYRQDPGQGLRLIYYSQIVNDFQKGDIAEGYSVSREKKESFPLTVTSAQKNPTAFYLCASSPSNQPQHFGDGTRLSIL.

This chain connects TRBV6-5 to TRBJ2-3; D remains unclear. Trimming removed 4 bases from V and 6 bases from J, with 11 bases in between. The CDR3 has 13 residues. In germline, CDR1 is MNHEY, CDR2 SVGAGI. The CDR3 loop is CASSSLARDTQYF. For the CDR3, the DNA is TGTGCCAGCAGTTCTTTAGCTCGGGATACGCAGTATTTT.

The chain joins TRBV5-1 to TRBJ1-1, with 9 positions matching TRBD1. The trim removed 4 bases at V and 5 bases at J, leaving 6 bases unmatched. The germline V gene encodes CDR1 SGHRS and CDR2 YFSETQ. This CDR3 contains 14 residues. The CDR3 sequence is CASSVYRGRTEAFF. The CDR3 bases are TGCGCCAGCAGCGTCTACAGGGGGCGGACTGAAGCTTTCTTT.

The chain employs TRBV13 and TRBJ2-6; no reliable D call. Deletions cut 2 bases from V and 1 base from J, with 12 bases between. In germline, CDR1 is PRHDT, CDR2 FYEKMQ (reference sequence). The CDR3 sequence is 17 residues long. In nucleotides, the CDR3 is TGTGCCAGCAGCTTAAACACCCTCGGGTCTGGGGCCAACGTCCTGACTTTC. Amino acids: CASSLNTLGSGANVLTF.

The chain links TRBV27 to TRBJ1-1, with 9 positions matching TRBD1. CDR1 MNHEY and CDR2 SMNVEV come from the germline V gene (reference sequence). J was trimmed by 2 bases and V by 6 bases; bases with no gene match: 7. The CDR3 sequence is 15 residues long. CDR3 protein: CASSYRGLLNTEAFF. CDR3 in DNA: TGTGCCAGCAGCTACAGGGGGCTCCTAAACACTGAAGCTTTCTTT.